Each of the 29 T cell receptor beta chains below was sequenced from the same sample in a study of OX40 agonist ivuxolimab in advanced cancers. Produced via immunoSEQ multiplex PCR; TCRdb's table is partial and in-frame only. This repertoire shows some 80,000 clones, around 93% found once; its top ten account for about 8.6%. Specimen: CD4+ or CD8+ T cells sorted from blood, collected in a trial of the OX40 agonist ivuxolimab. The receptors shown here come from an adult with an advanced solid tumor such as melanoma, head and neck, liver or kidney cancer.

The V and J genes are TRBV5-7 and TRBJ2-5; D is unclear. TRBV5-7 is classed as an ORF, of uncertain function. The V end lost 4 bases, the J end lost 4 bases, and 11 bases lay between the germline ends. The CDR3 sequence is 13 residues long. CDR3 region: CASSPREGETQYF. The CDR3 DNA reads TGTGCCAGCAGCCCAAGGGAAGGAGAGACCCAGTACTTC.

V and J are TRBV6-5 and TRBJ2-7; 10 bases are shared with TRBD1. Germline V CDR1 and CDR2: MNHEY, SVGAGI. Unmatched junction bases numbered 11, after V lost 5 bases and J lost 7 bases. This CDR3 is 15 amino acids long. The CDR3 here is CASSPSGTGAWEQYF. CDR3 sequence (DNA): TGTGCCAGCAGTCCCTCCGGGACAGGGGCATGGGAGCAGTACTTC.

V usage is TRBV5-6 and J usage is TRBJ1-1, with 11 bases identical to TRBD1. Unmatched junction bases numbered 13, after V lost 5 bases and J lost 4 bases. Germline-derived CDR1 and CDR2 are SGHDT and YYEEEE. The CDR3 covers 17 residues. The CDR3 is CASRLPDRGLRPTEAFF. DNA of the CDR3: TGTGCCAGCAGATTGCCGGACAGGGGGCTTCGTCCCACTGAAGCTTTCTTT.

This sequence joins TRBV11-2 and TRBJ1-6; D uncertain. Germline V lookup: CDR1 SGHAT, CDR2 FQNNGV. V gave up 3 bases and J gave up 7 bases, with 10 bases separating them. The CDR3 sequence is 14 residues long. The CDR3 region is CASSFSDFNSPLHF. The CDR3 DNA is TGTGCCAGCAGCTTCTCTGACTTCAATTCACCCCTCCACTTT.

In this sample, this clone turned up once. This sequence joins TRBV13 and TRBJ1-2; 10 positions match TRBD1. The CDR3 loop spans 17 amino acids. J was trimmed by 4 bases and V by 5 bases; bases with no gene match: 13. CDR1 is PRHDT, CDR2 FYEKMQ, per germline (reference sequence). The chain's CDR3 is CASSPRLRQGAAYGYTF. CDR3 coding DNA: TGTGCCAGCAGCCCCCGGCTCCGACAGGGGGCCGCCTATGGCTACACCTTC.

In its sample, this clone was seen once. The rearrangement joins TRBV11-2 to TRBJ1-1; 7 bases are shared with TRBD1. The V and J ends lost 3 bases and 6 bases, in that order; junction bases with no gene match: 4. CDR1 SGHAT and CDR2 FQNNGV come from the germline V gene. The CDR3 extends over 13 amino acids. CDR3 loop: CASSLTGPPEAFF. DNA of the CDR3: TGTGCCAGCAGCTTGACAGGGCCGCCTGAAGCTTTCTTT.

The rearrangement links TRBV27 to TRBJ2-7; 14 bases agree with TRBD2. CDR1 MNHEY and CDR2 SMNVEV come from the germline V gene (reference sequence). The CDR3 totals 15 residues. V dropped 5 bases and J dropped 4; count of bases not matched to a gene: 4. CDR3 protein: CASSIGLAGGYEQYF. CDR3 DNA: TGTGCCAGCAGTATAGGACTAGCGGGGGGATACGAGCAGTACTTC.

The chain links TRBV7-9 to TRBJ1-1, with 11 bases matching TRBD1. Trimming cost V 4 bases and J 3 bases; bases outside gene matches: 7. The CDR3 runs 16 residues. Looked up from germline, CDR1 is SEHNR and CDR2 is FQNEAQ (reference sequence). The CDR3 loop reads CASSSGQGALYTEAFF. CDR3 nucleotides: TGTGCCAGCAGCTCTGGACAGGGGGCTTTATACACTGAAGCTTTCTTT.

This clone was observed once. This rearrangement joins TRBV21-1 to TRBJ1-6. TRBV21-1 is an annotated pseudogene. CDR3 length equals 15 residues. CDR3 sequence reads: CASSKVEPSRLTLHF. The CDR3 nucleotides are TGTGCCAGCAGCAAAGTCGAACCCAGCCGCCTCACCCTCCACTTT.

The chain is built from TRBV11-3 and TRBJ2-7; tentatively, D is TRBD2 (6 bases). CDR3 size: 15 residues. Germline loops: CDR1 SGHNT, CDR2 YENEEA. V was trimmed by 5 bases and J by 3 bases, leaving 17 bases between them. The chain's CDR3 is CASSPGVGGDYEQYF. The CDR3 coding sequence is TGTGCCAGCAGCCCCGGGGTGGGGGGAGACTACGAGCAGTACTTC.

In this sample, this clone turned up once. The V call is TRBV6-5, the J call TRBJ2-2; D is unresolved. The length of the CDR3 is 12 residues. Germline assignment: CDR1 MNHEY and CDR2 SVGAGI. Trimming removed 2 bases at V and 7 bases at J, with 5 bases between. This chain's CDR3 is CASSYNHGELFF. The CDR3 DNA sequence: TGTGCCAGCAGTTACAACCACGGGGAGCTGTTTTTT.

The chain has TRBV5-1 and TRBJ2-7; the match to TRBD1 covers 10 bases. Germline lookup yields CDR1 SGHRS and CDR2 YFSETQ. CDR3 length: 14 amino acids. Losses at the gene ends were 3 bases for V and 6 bases for J; bases not matched to a gene: 6. In nucleotides, the CDR3 is TGCGCCAGCAGCTCAAGGGGACAGGGGATCGAGCAGTACTTC. Translation: CASSSRGQGIEQYF. The whole variable domain, filled in from reference TRBV5-1 and TRBJ2-7, reads KAGVTQTPRYLIKTRGQQVTLSCSPISGHRSVSWYQQTPGQGLQFLFEYFSETQRNKGNFPGRFSGRQFSNSRSEMNVSTLELGDSALYLCASSSRGQGIEQYFGPGTRLTVT.

J is TRBJ2-2 and V is TRBV25-1, with D maybe TRBD1 (5 bases). Trimming left V 7 bases short and J 7 bases short, with 13 bases between. The CDR3 loop spans 13 amino acids. From germline, CDR1 is MGHDK and CDR2 SYGVNS. This chain's CDR3 is CASTKGWGGELFF. CDR3 nucleotide sequence: TGTGCCAGCACCAAGGGGTGGGGCGGGGAGCTGTTTTTT.

The rearrangement joins TRBV6-5 to TRBJ2-7; D call uncertain. Germline assignment: CDR1 MNHEY and CDR2 SVGAGI. V was cut by 1 base and J by 0 bases, with 7 bases left in between. The CDR3 consists of 14 residues. DNA of the CDR3: TGTGCCAGCAGTTACTTCGGTCCCTCCTACGAGCAGTACTTC. Translating it yields CASSYFGPSYEQYF.

CDR3 sequence (DNA): TGTGCCAGCAGCCACGTAAGGGGTAGCCGTCCCTCCACAGATACGCAGTATTTT. This codes for CASSHVRGSRPSTDTQYF. The chain has TRBV11-2 and TRBJ2-3; D might be TRBD1 (5 bases). Germline values: CDR1 SGHAT, CDR2 FQNNGV. This CDR3 has 18 residues. The V gene lost 5 bases and the J gene lost 2 bases, with 23 bases spanning the gap.

The V gene is TRBV7-9, the J gene TRBJ2-7; TRBD2 aligns across 7 bases. The germline V gene has CDR1 SEHNR and CDR2 FQNEAQ (reference sequence). Losses at the gene ends were 8 bases for V and 2 bases for J; bases not matched to a gene: 6. CDR3 length: 13 amino acids. The CDR3 coding sequence is TGTGCCAGCGGACTAGAAGGGCCCTACGAGCAGTACTTC. This sequence encodes CASGLEGPYEQYF.

The chain combines TRBV9 with TRBJ2-3; 8 positions agree with TRBD2. CDR3 length: 17 residues. CDR1 is SGDLS, CDR2 YYNGEE, per germline. V was clipped by 4 bases and J by 0 bases; unmatched bases: 10. CDR3 bases: TGTGCCAGCAGCACCGCCCGGGGCGGGGGGAGCACAGATACGCAGTATTTT. Protein sequence: CASSTARGGGSTDTQYF.

The J gene is TRBJ2-7, the V gene TRBV7-6; 9 bases map to TRBD1. This CDR3 is 14 amino acids long. J gave up 2 bases and V 5 bases, and 4 bases lay outside the gene matches. Germline lookup yields CDR1 SGHVS and CDR2 FNYEAQ. The CDR3 DNA sequence: TGTGCCAGCAGCACCGGGACAGGGACCTACGAGCAGTACTTC. This codes for CASSTGTGTYEQYF.

This chain joins TRBV6-6 and TRBJ1-2, with 7 bases that match TRBD1. Germline values: CDR1 MNHNY, CDR2 SVGAGI (reference sequence). This CDR3 has 13 residues. Trimming at V came to 2 bases and at J to 4 bases, leaving 1 base not matched to a gene. The chain's CDR3 is CASSYPGGYGYTF. The CDR3 DNA sequence: TGTGCCAGCAGTTACCCAGGGGGCTATGGCTACACCTTC.

This CDR3 reads CASSGQGDYGYTF. The CDR3 coding sequence is TGCGCCAGCAGTGGGCAGGGGGACTATGGCTACACCTTC. V usage is TRBV10-2 and J usage is TRBJ1-2; 7 nucleotides line up with TRBD1. The V gene's germline CDR1 is WSHSY and CDR2 SAAADI. CDR3 length: 13 residues. The junction had 2 bases not matched to a gene; V was cut back by 4 bases and J by 3 bases.

The rearrangement uses TRBV6-5 and TRBJ1-1, with a possible D match to TRBD1 (5 bases). Trimming shortened V by 0 bases and J by 3 bases, and 8 bases separated the two germline ends. This CDR3 is 14 amino acids long. Looked up from germline, CDR1 is MNHEY and CDR2 is SVGAGI. The CDR3, as DNA: TGTGCCAGCAGTTACTCGGGGGTTTACACTGAAGCTTTCTTT. Amino acid sequence: CASSYSGVYTEAFF.

The count of this clone is one. The V gene is TRBV6-4, the J gene TRBJ2-1, with D possibly called TRBD1 or TRBD2 (5 bases each). V was cut by 0 bases and J by 7 bases, with 10 bases left in between. The germline V gene has CDR1 MRHNA and CDR2 SNTAGT. This CDR3 has 14 residues. This chain's CDR3 is CASSDSTGANEQFF. The CDR3 DNA reads TGTGCCAGCAGTGACTCGACCGGGGCGAATGAGCAGTTCTTC.

The chain employs TRBV6-5 and TRBJ2-2; D is unclear. The CDR3 totals 16 residues. CDR1 and CDR2 from the germline V gene are MNHEY and SVGAGI. V lost 0 bases and J 4 bases, leaving 12 bases between the germline ends. The CDR3 nucleotides are TGTGCCAGCAGTTACTCTACAGAATCGAGCACCGGGGAGCTGTTTTTT. Amino acids: CASSYSTESSTGELFF.

The CDR3 nucleotides read TGTGCCAGCAGCTTGTCACAGGTGGGGGGCAATCAGCCCCAGCATTTT. Its translation is CASSLSQVGGNQPQHF. The V gene is TRBV11-2, the J gene TRBJ1-5; D might be TRBD1 (5 bases). In germline, CDR1 is SGHAT, CDR2 FQNNGV. CDR3 length: 16 residues. The V and J ends lost 3 bases and 2 bases respectively, with 14 bases between them.

This clone was observed a single time. The genes are TRBV7-9 and TRBJ1-2; 9 bases are shared with TRBD1. With V trimmed by 5 bases and J by 8 bases, 18 bases remained unmatched. This CDR3 has 17 residues. The germline gives CDR1 SEHNR, CDR2 FQNEAQ (reference sequence). Written as DNA, the CDR3 is TGTGCCAGCAGCCCAGACGGGACAGGGCGTCGAACGTGGGGCTACACCTTC. Translating gives CASSPDGTGRRTWGYTF.

The chain joins TRBV15 to TRBJ2-3, with TRBD1 identical over 7 bases. Per the germline V gene, CDR1 is LNHNV and CDR2 is YYDKDF (reference sequence). Losses at the gene ends were 5 bases for V and 2 bases for J; bases not matched to a gene: 7. The CDR3 runs 15 residues. The CDR3 sequence: CATSFTGAITDTQYF. The CDR3 coding sequence is TGTGCCACCAGCTTTACAGGGGCGATCACAGATACGCAGTATTTT.

V gene TRBV15 combines with J gene TRBJ2-5, with a weak D call TRBD1 (6 bases). V was shortened by 3 bases and J by 5 bases, with 16 bases between the two germline ends. This CDR3 region has 15 residues. Germline-derived CDR1 and CDR2 are LNHNV and YYDKDF (reference sequence). CDR3 residues: CATSRLQGLRETQYF. CDR3 coding DNA: TGTGCCACCAGCAGGTTACAGGGCCTAAGGGAGACCCAGTACTTC.

The J gene is TRBJ2-5, the V gene TRBV9; D not resolved. The germline gives CDR1 SGDLS, CDR2 YYNGEE. The CDR3 contains 14 residues. V was pared by 0 bases and J by 5 bases, with 11 bases between. CDR3 DNA sequence: TGTGCCAGCAGCGTAGGAGGCCCTTGGGAGACCCAGTACTTC. Its protein is CASSVGGPWETQYF.

The chain uses TRBV7-3 and TRBJ2-3, with 7 nucleotides matching TRBD1. CDR1 and CDR2 (germline): SGHTA, FQGTGA. The CDR3 has 18 residues. Trimming cost V 4 bases and J 0 bases; bases outside gene matches: 13. In DNA form, the CDR3 reads TGTGCCAGCAGCTCCCGACAGGGCTCGGGTCTTAGCACAGATACGCAGTATTTT. Residues: CASSSRQGSGLSTDTQYF.